This is a list of T cell receptor beta chains from one sample in a study of T cell clonotyping in hematopoietic cell transplantation. Some clones are missing from TCRdb's copy, which holds only in-frame ones; the method was immunoSEQ multiplex PCR. The sample records approximately 10,000 clones, roughly 89% being singletons. The material sequenced was peripheral blood mononuclear cells. These receptors came from a human donor who either received an allogeneic hematopoietic cell transplant for a myeloid malignancy or was a related donor (not recorded which). Some clones in this sample may be carry-over from other donors' samples. Each CDR3 is given without its conserved first and last residue. Fields, in order: V gene, J gene, CDR3 protein.

>TRBV19|TRBJ1-2
ASSGGANYGYT
>TRBV7-9|TRBJ2-2
ASSLAGDINGELF
>TRBV15|TRBJ1-1
ATSRDKGDTEAF
>TRBV4-3|TRBJ1-1
ASSETGGTEAF
>TRBV6-6|TRBJ1-1
ASSYEGQGKNRGAF
>TRBV7-2|TRBJ2-1
ASSSGGASGGFYHEQF
>TRBV11-2|TRBJ1-2
ASSPTRTELYGYT
>TRBV2|TRBJ1-5
ASSMGQFQPQH
>TRBV9|TRBJ1-1
ASSDGSLNTEAF
>TRBV12-5|TRBJ1-1
ASGLGQGLNTEAF
>TRBV6-6|TRBJ1-2
ASNFDSSLNYGYT
>TRBV29-1|TRBJ1-2
SVGEERDYGYT
>TRBV27|TRBJ2-6
ASSLWGAGANVLT
>TRBV4-1|TRBJ1-4
ASSQDPRSHEKLF
>TRBV2|TRBJ1-4
ASSEWDRVEEKLF
>TRBV19|TRBJ2-7
ASSGLAPPYEQY
>TRBV9|TRBJ1-1
ASGRREMNTEAF
>TRBV13|TRBJ2-3
ASSLMAQPDTQY
>TRBV27|TRBJ2-7
ASSGTLREQY
>TRBV12-2|TRBJ1-2
ASRLACRRCYGYT
>TRBV6-6|TRBJ2-7
ASSYSGEWGYEQY
>TRBV9|TRBJ2-2
ASTLGALVGGELF
>TRBV7-9|TRBJ1-1
ASSNGVMNTEAF
>TRBV27|TRBJ2-3
ASNTDTQY